This T cell receptor beta chain was recovered during a study of spatial heterogeneity in lung cancer. This clonotype has only a few counts. This sample's time point: blood at routine non-recurrence follow-up after resection. A unique molecular identifier was attached to every TCR cDNA molecule. TCRdb re-called the 5' RACE reads through MiXCR, storing one row per CDR3 protein. Of 110,000 or so distinct CDR3 sequences detected, about a tenth appear once; the ten largest clones hold 20% to 30%. Germline values: CDR1 SGHKS, CDR2 YYEKEE (reference sequence). The CDR3 is made up of 16 amino acids. V was clipped by 4 bases and J by 1 base, with 12 bases between them.

Material: PBMCs, obtained at follow-up. The V call is TRBV5-5, the J call TRBJ2-6, with D tentatively TRBD1 (6 bases). The receptor's source is a female donor with early-stage non-small cell lung cancer. CDR3 coding DNA: TGTGCCAGCAGCCCCGTTACAGGGTCTGGGGCCAACGTCCTGACTTTC. It codes for CASSPVTGSGANVLTF. Together with reference TRBV5-5 and TRBJ2-6, the CDR3 gives the full variable domain: DAGVTQSPTHLIKTRGQQVTLRCSPISGHKSVSWYQQVLGQGPQFIFQYYEKEERGRGNFPDRFSARQFPNYSSELNVNALLLGDSALYLCASSPVTGSGANVLTFGAGSRLTVL.